The rows below give T cell receptor beta chains drawn from one sample of a study of chemoradiotherapy in HPV16-positive cancers. This table comes from immunoSEQ multiplex PCR, and its TCRdb copy is limited to in-frame clones, with some not included. The repertoire consists of over 10,000 clones, with around three fifths occurring once and the leading ten covering roughly a fifth. Sampling was performed from a patient who underwent chemoradiotherapy. The receptors come from a human donor with HPV-associated anogenital cancer. Both conserved end residues are part of each CDR3. A D gene is named only where the DNA matches it firmly. Size is stated for part of the rows, as once, few or many counts, or as a class when the clone is expanded.

cdr3_nt	cdr3_aa	j_call	clone_size	d_call	v_call
TGTGCCAGCAGCCCCCTGACAGGGGATGGCTACACCTTC	CASSPLTGDGYTF	TRBJ1-2	.	TRBD1	TRBV7-8
TGTGCCAGCAGCGTGGCCTCTCACACAGATACGCAGTATTTT	CASSVASHTDTQYF	TRBJ2-3	.	.	TRBV9
TGTGCCAGTAGTTTTCACAGGGCCTCCTACAATGAGCAGTTCTTC	CASSFHRASYNEQFF	TRBJ2-1	medium-sized	.	TRBV19
TGTGCCAGCAGTCTCTCCGGGACAGGGAGGACTGAAGCTTTCTTT	CASSLSGTGRTEAFF	TRBJ1-1	.	TRBD1	TRBV28
TGTGCCAGCAGTTTTAGGATGGGGGTAACTGAAGCTTTCTTT	CASSFRMGVTEAFF	TRBJ1-1	few	.	TRBV27
TGTGCCAGCAGCTTATGGGTGGACGTAAAGGTCGAGCAGTACTTC	CASSLWVDVKVEQYF	TRBJ2-7	.	.	TRBV7-2
TGTGCCAGCGTACCAAGCCCTGGGAAAGGGAGCAATCAGCCCCAGCATTTT	CASVPSPGKGSNQPQHF	TRBJ1-5	.	.	TRBV28
TGTGCCAGCTCACCACGGTTTCCGGAGACCCAGTACTTC	CASSPRFPETQYF	TRBJ2-5	few	.	TRBV18
TGTGCCAGCAGCTTGGGTGAGGGACTGAACACTGAAGCTTTCTTT	CASSLGEGLNTEAFF	TRBJ1-1	.	.	TRBV5-4
TGTGCCAGCAGCTTAGATGGCAGAGGCTATGGCTACACCTTC	CASSLDGRGYGYTF	TRBJ1-2	.	.	TRBV7-2
TGTGCCAGCACCTCCTTAGGATGGCAAGAGACCCAGTACTTC	CASTSLGWQETQYF	TRBJ2-5	.	.	TRBV11-2
TGTGCCAGCAGCTTTGCGTCGGTTCTAGGGAAAAACATTCAGTACTTC	CASSFASVLGKNIQYF	TRBJ2-4	.	.	TRBV7-9
TGTGCCAGCAGCGACCCGTCAGGGGTCGGTACAGATACGCAGTATTTT	CASSDPSGVGTDTQYF	TRBJ2-3	.	.	TRBV9
TGTGCCAGCAGCGTAGCTAGCGGGGGAGGCGAGCAGTACTTC	CASSVASGGGEQYF	TRBJ2-7	.	TRBD2	TRBV9
TGTGCCAGCAGTTCGCCGACAGGGAACTATGGCTACACCTTC	CASSSPTGNYGYTF	TRBJ1-2	.	TRBD1	TRBV6-6
TGTGCCATCAGTGAGTCGAGAGGGACAGGGGTTGCCGGGGAGCTGTTTTTT	CAISESRGTGVAGELFF	TRBJ2-2	few	TRBD1	TRBV10-3
TGTGCCAGTAGTCCCGGGACAGGGTTATATGCTTTCTTT	CASSPGTGLYAFF	TRBJ1-1	.	TRBD1	TRBV19
TGTGCCAGCAGCCAGGGCGGTCGGACAGATACGCAGTATTTT	CASSQGGRTDTQYF	TRBJ2-3	.	.	TRBV4-2
TGTGCCAGCAGCGTAGCGGGTAGCCCGGCAGATACGCAGTATTTT	CASSVAGSPADTQYF	TRBJ2-3	few	.	TRBV9
TGTGCCTGGAGTGGACGTCTGGGTGAGCAGTTCTTC	CAWSGRLGEQFF	TRBJ2-1	.	.	TRBV30
TGTGCCAGCAGACTAACCCCCCACAGGCCTAATTCACCCCTCCACTTT	CASRLTPHRPNSPLHF	TRBJ1-6	few	.	TRBV27
TGTGCCAGCAGGTTGGCAGGGGGTGTGGAGACCCAGTACTTC	CASRLAGGVETQYF	TRBJ2-5	.	TRBD1	TRBV28
TGTGCCATTTCTGGGGGGCGAAACTATGGCTACACCTTC	CAISGGRNYGYTF	TRBJ1-2	.	.	TRBV28
TGTGCCAGTAGTATCGGGACAGGGTTTTTCGACGAGCAGTACTTC	CASSIGTGFFDEQYF	TRBJ2-7	.	TRBD1	TRBV19
TGTGCCAGCAGCAAAGAAGAGAAGGGACAGGGGGGACAGTTGGGCACTGAAGCTTTCTTT	CASSKEEKGQGGQLGTEAFF	TRBJ1-1	.	.	TRBV21-1
TGTGCCAGTAGTATGGAGGGATATAGCAATCAGCCCCAGCATTTT	CASSMEGYSNQPQHF	TRBJ1-5	.	.	TRBV19
TGTGCCAGCAAGGAAAGGGCTGGCGCTGAAGCTTTCTTT	CASKERAGAEAFF	TRBJ1-1	.	.	TRBV25-1
TGTGCCACCAGCAGAGATAGGAGGAGCACAGATACGCAGTATTTT	CATSRDRRSTDTQYF	TRBJ2-3	.	.	TRBV15
TGCAGCGTCGTGGGTGGGGCAGCCGAACTGTTTTTT	CSVVGGAAELFF	TRBJ1-4	few	.	TRBV29-1
TGTGCTAGTTCGACTAGCGGGGACAATGAGCAGTTCTTC	CASSTSGDNEQFF	TRBJ2-1	.	TRBD2	TRBV12-5
TGCGCCAGCAGCCTGACTCCGGGACAGGGAGGTGAGCAGTTCTTC	CASSLTPGQGGEQFF	TRBJ2-1	.	TRBD1	TRBV5-1
TGCGCCAGCACCCCGGGACAGTATAGTAATGAGCAGTTCTTC	CASTPGQYSNEQFF	TRBJ2-1	.	TRBD1	TRBV10-2
TGTGCCAGTAGTATCGGGACTAGCGTCATCAATGAGCAGTTCTTC	CASSIGTSVINEQFF	TRBJ2-1	few	TRBD2	TRBV19
TGTGCCAGCAGTTACACCTCGACAGGGGCGGGCTCACCCCTCCACTTT	CASSYTSTGAGSPLHF	TRBJ1-6	medium-sized	TRBD1	TRBV6-5
TGTGCCTGGAGCAGGGACCCTAGCACAGATACGCAGTATTTT	CAWSRDPSTDTQYF	TRBJ2-3	.	.	TRBV30
TGTGCCAGCAGCTCGCCTACAACCGGGACTTACACAGATACGCAGTATTTT	CASSSPTTGTYTDTQYF	TRBJ2-3	.	.	TRBV7-3
TGTGCCTGGAGTCTGAATTCCTACGAGCAGTACTTC	CAWSLNSYEQYF	TRBJ2-7	.	.	TRBV30
TGTGCCAGCAGCCCTAGCCGGCTTAACTACGAGCAGTACTTC	CASSPSRLNYEQYF	TRBJ2-7	.	.	TRBV7-9
TGCAGCGCCAGGGACAGGAGCACAGATACGCAGTATTTT	CSARDRSTDTQYF	TRBJ2-3	.	TRBD1	TRBV29-1
TGTGCCAGCACCTTTCGACCCAGGACGGATCCCTACAATGAGCAGTTCTTC	CASTFRPRTDPYNEQFF	TRBJ2-1	.	.	TRBV7-2
TGTGCCAGCAGCTTCCGGACTGAAGCTTTCTTT	CASSFRTEAFF	TRBJ1-1	few	.	TRBV11-2
TGCAGCGCAAAAAGAGAAGGGTGGGGCCGGGGCAGTAATGAGCAGTTCTTC	CSAKREGWGRGSNEQFF	TRBJ2-1	.	.	TRBV29-1
TGTGCCAGCAGCTTAGGCGGAGACAGGGCTAATCAGCCCCAGCATTTT	CASSLGGDRANQPQHF	TRBJ1-5	.	TRBD1	TRBV11-2
TGTGCCAGCGGGGGAGCGGGGGGGCCGATCGGGGAGCTGTTTTTT	CASGGAGGPIGELFF	TRBJ2-2	.	TRBD2	TRBV6-6
TGTGCCAGTAGAGACAGTTTATGGGATTCACCCCTCCACTTT	CASRDSLWDSPLHF	TRBJ1-6	.	.	TRBV19
TGTGCCAGCAGCGTAACGGGACGGGGCGGCTACACCTTC	CASSVTGRGGYTF	TRBJ1-2	.	.	TRBV9
TGCGCCAGCAGCCCCATGTGGGGGAGGGGCACTGAAGCTTTCTTT	CASSPMWGRGTEAFF	TRBJ1-1	.	.	TRBV5-1
TGTGCCAGTAGTATGATCAGGGCCTCAGGCCCAGATACGCAGTATTTT	CASSMIRASGPDTQYF	TRBJ2-3	.	.	TRBV19
TGTGCCAGCAAAGGCTCCTATAATTCACCCCTCCACTTT	CASKGSYNSPLHF	TRBJ1-6	.	.	TRBV2
TGTGCCATCAGTCAAAACGCAAATCTTGCCTACGAGCAGTACTTC	CAISQNANLAYEQYF	TRBJ2-7	.	.	TRBV10-3
TGTGCCAGCAGAAAGGGCAGGGTTTATGGTGAAAAACTGTTTTTT	CASRKGRVYGEKLFF	TRBJ1-4	.	.	TRBV27
TGTGCCAGCTCTCGGAACTTTATGGCGGTGCAAGAGACCCAGTACTTC	CASSRNFMAVQETQYF	TRBJ2-5	.	.	TRBV18
TGTGCCAGCAGCCAAGGTGTACTAGCGGGGGGTCTCCCTGGCACAGATACGCAGTATTTT	CASSQGVLAGGLPGTDTQYF	TRBJ2-3	.	TRBD2	TRBV4-2